This T cell receptor (beta chain) stems from a study of blood T cell repertoires in COVID-19. Data came from immunoSEQ multiplex PCR; TCRdb stores just in-frame clones and leaves some out. Altogether under 150,000 clones are present, 84% being singletons, with the ten largest covering around 13%. The CDR3 extends over 15 amino acids. The V end was cut by 0 bases, the J end by 15 bases, with 21 bases between. In germline, CDR1 is SNHLY, CDR2 FYNNEI. The gene calls are TRBV2 and TRBJ2-1; TRBD1 might be the D (6 bases). The clonotype comes from a human donor in a cohort sampled during active COVID-19. Sequenced sample: peripheral blood. This chain's CDR3 is CASSEANRVATWLFF. The CDR3 coding sequence is TGTGCCAGCAGTGAAGCGAACAGGGTAGCTACGTGGCTGTTCTTC.